These T cell receptor beta chains were read from a single sample in a study of blood T cell repertoires in COVID-19. Only in-frame clones appear in the TCRdb table, and some are missing; sequencing was by immunoSEQ multiplex PCR. This sample yields 200,000 or so clones, of which roughly nine tenths are seen a single time; about 0.81% belongs to the top ten. Specimen: peripheral blood. These receptors were obtained from an older woman with acute or convalescent COVID-19. CDR3s include the opening cysteine and the closing phenylalanine or tryptophan.

j_call v_call cdr3_aa
TRBJ2-5 TRBV14 CASSQVTIAQGETQYF
TRBJ2-7 TRBV14 CASSPRLPGSLYEQYF
TRBJ1-1 TRBV16 CASSSARGQAEAFF
TRBJ1-6 TRBV7-9 CASSLDPLDRVESPLHF
TRBJ1-1 TRBV4-1 CASTGGGNTLRNTEAFF
TRBJ1-1 TRBV19 CASRLSGTQNTEAFF
TRBJ2-5 TRBV5-1 CASSGQGKETQYF
TRBJ2-5 TRBV18 CASSHLDSGETQYF
TRBJ1-5 TRBV5-1 CASSLNTGDGQPQHF
TRBJ2-7 TRBV7-2 CASSLSLESSYEQYF
TRBJ2-1 TRBV7-2 CASSFLAGLGFNEQFF
TRBJ2-1 TRBV25-1 CASSGGGLEVGEQFF